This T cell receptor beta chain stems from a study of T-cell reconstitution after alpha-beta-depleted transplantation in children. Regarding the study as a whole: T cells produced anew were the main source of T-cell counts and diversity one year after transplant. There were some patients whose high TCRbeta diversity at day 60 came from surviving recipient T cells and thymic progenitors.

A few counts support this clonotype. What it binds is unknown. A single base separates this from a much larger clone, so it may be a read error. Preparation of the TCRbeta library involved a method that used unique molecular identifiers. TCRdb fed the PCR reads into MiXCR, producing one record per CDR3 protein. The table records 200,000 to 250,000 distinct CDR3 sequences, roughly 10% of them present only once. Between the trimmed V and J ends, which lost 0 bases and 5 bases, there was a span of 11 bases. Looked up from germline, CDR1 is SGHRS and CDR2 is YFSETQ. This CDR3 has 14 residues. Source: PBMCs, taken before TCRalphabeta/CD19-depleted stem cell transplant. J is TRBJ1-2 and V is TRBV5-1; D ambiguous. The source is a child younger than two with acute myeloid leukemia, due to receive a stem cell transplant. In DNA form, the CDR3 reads TGCGCCAGCAGCTTGGTTTCACTTGGGTATGGCTACACCTTC. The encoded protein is CASSLVSLGYGYTF.